This TCR beta chain comes out of a study of T cell responses to AZD1222 COVID-19 vaccine (dated by TCRdb to 2020 to 2022). Looking at the study overall: AZD1222 recipients with second doses at about 4 weeks or about 12 weeks were pooled, because spike-specific TCR depth and breadth did not differ between schedules. Enrollment into the trials was organized by age into subgroups of 18-55, 56-69 and 70-plus years, and those subgroups contained approximately 150, 30 and 60 TCR-sequenced participants, respectively. TCR sequencing covered more than 230 trial participants: roughly 200 given two doses of AZD1222 and about 26 given two doses of MenACWY control vaccine.

Concerning this clone: What antigen it recognizes has not been identified. Base-call qualities are not available, and no considerably larger clone is one nucleotide away.

The CDR3 regions of human TCRbeta chains were subjected to immunosequencing. Per the authors' processing: Repertoire TCRs were checked for matches against a reference library of SARS-CoV-2-specific TCRs that had been generated using the MIRA antigen-specificity platform. Breadth meant the fraction of unique TCRs that were SARS-CoV-2-associated, whereas depth meant the fraction of total T cells that were SARS-CoV-2-associated. Using the MIRA data, every spike-specific TCR was mapped to the spike region that the TCR reacted to and assigned to either a CD4 or a CD8 class. Log10-transformed breadth and depth values were compared by one-way ANOVA with Sidak's multiple comparisons tests. TCRdb retrieved this table from immuneACCESS and kept in-frame rearrangements only. Not all clones are present; in checked studies, unresolved V genes account for under half, and no reason is known for the remainder. V and J calls and clone size come straight from that table; D and trimming were deduced from the DNA. The sample table records 150,000 to 200,000 clones; nearly 95% of these occur just once. The ten biggest clones cover around 2.5% of the sample.

Per the publication, the time point label means: baseline before first vaccination. Samples from vaccinated people were obtained from the UK trials COV001 and COV002, which included a single-blind randomized controlled phase 2/3 trial of AZD1222 (ChAdOx1 nCoV-19) in healthy adults. For TCRbeta chain sequencing, PBMC samples were collected from trial participants at day 0 and at day 28 after the second dose. V loses 5 bases of germline sequence and J loses 3 bases, and the interval between the two ends is 7 bases. The CDR3 numbers 12 residues from cysteine through phenylalanine. Left in the record is the CDR3 DNA by itself, 36 bases read in frame from the first base. Overall study results and their limits: Participants were mostly white British, with more females than males. The authors suggested clonal diversity may have been underestimated. After two AZD1222 doses, both the breadth and the depth of spike-specific TCRs were significantly higher than at day 0 and than in MenACWY recipients. Conclusions about previously exposed vaccinees were limited because only a handful of AZD1222 recipients were SARS-CoV-2 seropositive at baseline. Nearly half of unique spike-specific TCRs reportedly recognized epitopes outside regions mutated in the B.1.351 and B.1.1.7 variants. No day 14 peak-response samples were available, so repertoires were characterized only after the peak T cell response. In the small 56-69-year group, the increase in depth fell short of significance, most likely because of low power. Vaccine-associated CD4 TCRs spanned the whole spike protein, with dominant responses in regions 160-218 and 743-854.

This clonotype was obtained from an adult in good health. The sequence joins TRBV12-3 or TRBV12-4 to TRBJ1-1; the D gene cannot be named for sure. Sequenced here: peripheral blood, sampled on day 0 of AZD1222 vaccination. CDR3 region: CASSQGDTEAFF. The sequenced DNA: TGTGCCAGCAGTCAAGGAGACACTGAAGCTTTCTTT.